These 9 T cell receptor beta chains were sequenced from one sample in a study of blood T cell repertoires in COVID-19. Produced via immunoSEQ multiplex PCR; TCRdb's table is partial and in-frame only. The sample holds approximately 350,000 clones; under 95% are singletons and the top ten take roughly 3.4%. The material sequenced was peripheral blood. The receptors were sampled from a woman aged 18-29 years who had recovered from COVID-19.

The chain employs TRBV7-6 and TRBJ2-2; TRBD1 might be the D (5 bases). Germline assignment: CDR1 SGHVS and CDR2 FNYEAQ. The V end was cut by 8 bases, the J end by 5 bases, with 18 bases between. The CDR3 extends over 15 amino acids. The CDR3 is CASALTAVPTGELFF. Here the CDR3 DNA reads TGTGCCAGCGCCTTGACAGCCGTCCCGACCGGGGAGCTGTTTTTT. Based on the CDR3 plus reference TRBV7-6 and TRBJ2-2, the full variable domain is GAGVSQSPRYKVTKRGQDVALRCDPISGHVSLYWYRQALGQGPEFLTYFNYEAQQDKSGLPNDRFSAERPEGSISTLTIQRTEQRDSAMYRCASALTAVPTGELFFGEGSRLTVL.

This clone was recorded once. The chain carries TRBV27 and TRBJ1-2, with D perhaps matching TRBD1 (5 bases). The V gene lost 6 bases and the J gene lost 7 bases, with 15 bases spanning the gap. Germline CDR1 reads MNHEY; CDR2 reads SMNVEV (reference sequence). The CDR3 totals 13 residues. The CDR3 reads CASRPSGGSGYTF. The CDR3 DNA reads TGTGCCAGCAGGCCCTCCGGGGGATCTGGCTACACCTTC.

The chain combines TRBV24-1 with TRBJ1-2; TRBD1 agrees at 10 bases. The CDR3 is made up of 15 amino acids. V shed 4 bases, J shed 4 bases, and the junction held 5 bases outside the gene matches. The germline gives CDR1 KGHDR, CDR2 SFDVKD. This chain's CDR3 is CATSDQTGGSYGYTF. The CDR3 region has the DNA TGTGCCACCAGTGACCAGACAGGGGGCAGCTATGGCTACACCTTC.

The V gene is TRBV6-5, the J gene TRBJ2-3; TRBD2 matches at 8 bases. V shed 5 bases, J shed 6 bases, and the junction held 7 bases outside the gene matches. CDR1 and CDR2 (germline): MNHEY, SVGAGI. This CDR3 spans 14 amino acids. The DNA of the CDR3 is TGTGCCAGCAGTCTCCTAGCGGGTTTGGATACGCAGTATTTT. Translating it yields CASSLLAGLDTQYF.

The J gene is TRBJ1-1, the V gene TRBV12-5; unclear D gene. Trimming pared 3 bases from V and 7 bases from J, leaving 9 bases between. Germline CDR1 LGHNT, CDR2 FRNRAP. CDR3 length: 12 residues. The CDR3 sequence is CASGLTALEAFF. In DNA form, the CDR3 reads TGTGCTAGTGGTTTAACAGCTCTTGAAGCTTTCTTT.

The rearrangement uses TRBV5-4 and TRBJ2-7, with a possible D match to TRBD1 (6 bases). Germline values: CDR1 SGHNT, CDR2 YYREEE (reference sequence). This CDR3 is built from 15 residues. V gave up 0 bases and J gave up 3 bases, with 13 bases separating them. This CDR3 reads CASSLDPGTSYEQYV. CDR3 coding DNA: TGTGCCAGCAGCTTGGACCCGGGGACAAGCTACGAGCAGTACGTC.

This clone was recorded at least ten times. The chain has TRBV15 and TRBJ2-2; D is undetermined. The V and J ends lost 0 bases and 5 bases respectively, with 7 bases between them. Looked up from germline, CDR1 is LNHNV and CDR2 is YYDKDF (reference sequence). The CDR3 has 14 residues. The DNA for the CDR3 is TGTGCCACCAGCAGAGATCGGCGGACCGGGGAGCTGTTTTTT. Its protein product is CATSRDRRTGELFF.

CDR3 residues: CASSPVRLAGRETQYF. The CDR3 DNA reads TGTGCCAGCAGCCCAGTGAGACTAGCGGGAAGAGAGACCCAGTACTTC. The V gene is TRBV7-8, the J gene TRBJ2-5, with TRBD2 identical over 11 bases. The junction had 9 bases not matched to a gene; V was cut back by 5 bases and J by 4 bases. Germline V gene sequence: CDR1 SGHVS, CDR2 FQNEAQ. The CDR3 totals 16 residues.

The chain links TRBV5-1 to TRBJ2-2; 10 bases match TRBD1. CDR1 and CDR2 from the germline V gene are SGHRS and YFSETQ. CDR3 length equals 17 residues. V lost 5 bases, J lost 3 bases, and 10 bases stayed unmatched. The CDR3 sequence: CASSRPGQGKDTGELFF. In DNA, the CDR3 is TGCGCCAGCAGTCGCCCGGGACAGGGGAAGGACACCGGGGAGCTGTTTTTT.